This paragraph reports one T cell receptor beta chain. There are 16 residues in the CDR3. The trim removed 4 bases at V and 7 bases at J, leaving 16 bases unmatched. The V gene's germline CDR1 is SGDLS and CDR2 YYNGEE. The TCR beta CDR3 regions underwent amplification using RNA transcripts as the source. TCR CDR3 underwent first-round RT-PCR with the HTBI primer set. TCRdb ran MiXCR on the multiplex PCR reads and lists one entry per CDR3 protein. The data hold fewer than 650,000 distinct CDR3 sequences, with about 45% observed a single time. This sample is drawn from a study of T cells in Graves' hyperthyroidism and ophthalmopathy. Diagnoses used clinical symptoms, serum thyroxine and TRAb, thyroid ultrasound and orbital computed tomography.

The receptor was isolated from an adult woman with Graves' disease, either hyperthyroidism or ophthalmopathy (not recorded which). The rearrangement joins TRBV9 to TRBJ2-7; 8 nucleotides match TRBD2. The sequenced material came from peripheral blood or thyroid tissue (not recorded which). The CDR3 loop is CASSPISSGRLREQYF. CDR3 nucleotides: TGTGCCAGCAGCCCTATTTCCAGCGGGAGATTGCGAGAGCAGTACTTC.